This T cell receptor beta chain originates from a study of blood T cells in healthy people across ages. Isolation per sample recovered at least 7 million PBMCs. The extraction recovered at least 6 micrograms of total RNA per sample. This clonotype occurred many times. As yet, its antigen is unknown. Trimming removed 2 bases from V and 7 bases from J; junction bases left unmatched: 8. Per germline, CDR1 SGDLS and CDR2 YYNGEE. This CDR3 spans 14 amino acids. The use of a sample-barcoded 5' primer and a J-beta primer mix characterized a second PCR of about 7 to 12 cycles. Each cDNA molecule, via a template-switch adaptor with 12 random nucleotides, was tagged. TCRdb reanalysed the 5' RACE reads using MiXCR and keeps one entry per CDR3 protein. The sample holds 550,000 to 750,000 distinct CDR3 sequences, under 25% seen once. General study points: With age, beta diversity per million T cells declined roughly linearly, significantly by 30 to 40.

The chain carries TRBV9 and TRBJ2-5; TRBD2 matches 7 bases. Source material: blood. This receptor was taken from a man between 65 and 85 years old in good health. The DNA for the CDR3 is TGTGCCAGCAGCGTTCAGGCGGGAGTGGGGACCCAGTACTTC. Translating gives CASSVQAGVGTQYF.